This T cell receptor beta chain was sequenced in a study of blood T cell repertoires in COVID-19. The wider study: Samples taken during acute and convalescent COVID-19 were collected in the United States, Italy and Spain. In each case, the material was cDNA or gDNA derived from T cells, B-cell-depleted T cells, or PBMCs.

In the original processing: Amplification of reference gene primers was used by the study to estimate nucleated cell counts. Profiled with immunoSEQ multiplex PCR; TCRdb holds only in-frame clones, not every one. V and J calls plus clone size are reproduced from that table; the DNA served to infer D and trimming. Of more than 95,000 clones listed, around nine tenths are singletons. This clone was counted a single time. The V end was cut by 5 bases, the J end by 4 bases, with 30 bases between. Germline V gene lookup returns CDR1 SEHNR and CDR2 FQNEAQ (reference sequence). The CDR3 length is 19 residues.

The chain carries TRBV7-9 and TRBJ2-7, with D possibly being TRBD2 (7 bases). This TCR came from a human donor in a cohort sampled during active COVID-19. Input material: peripheral blood. CDR3 DNA sequence: TGTGCCAGCAGCCCTCCCACTGGGGGGGAGGGACACAAGTTATACGAGCAGTACTTC. This encodes CASSPPTGGEGHKLYEQYF. The variable domain in full, with the rest retrieved from reference TRBV7-9 and TRBJ2-7, is DTGVSQNPRHKITKRGQNVTFRCDPISEHNRLYWYRQTLGQGPEFLTYFQNEAQLEKSRLLSDRFSAERPKGSFSTLEIQRTEQGDSAMYLCASSPPTGGEGHKLYEQYFGPGTRLTVT.